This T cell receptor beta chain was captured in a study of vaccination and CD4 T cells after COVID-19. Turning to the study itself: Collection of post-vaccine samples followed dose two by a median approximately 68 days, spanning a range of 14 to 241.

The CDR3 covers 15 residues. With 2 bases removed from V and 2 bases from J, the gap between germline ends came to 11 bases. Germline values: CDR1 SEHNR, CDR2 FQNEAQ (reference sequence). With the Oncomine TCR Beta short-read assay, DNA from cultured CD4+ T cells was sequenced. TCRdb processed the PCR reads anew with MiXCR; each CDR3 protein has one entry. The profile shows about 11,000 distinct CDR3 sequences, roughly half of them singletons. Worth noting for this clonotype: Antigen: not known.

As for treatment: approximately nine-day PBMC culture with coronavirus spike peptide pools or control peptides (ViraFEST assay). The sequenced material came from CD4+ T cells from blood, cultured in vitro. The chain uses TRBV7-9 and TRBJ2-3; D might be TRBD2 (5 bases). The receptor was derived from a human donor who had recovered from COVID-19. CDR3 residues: CASSLTSATTDTQYF. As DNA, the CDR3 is TGTGCCAGCAGCTTAACTAGTGCCACCACAGATACGCAGTATTTT.